These T cell receptor beta chains were read from a single sample in a study of regulatory T cells in long-lasting Graves disease. MiXCR, run by TCRdb on the multiplex PCR reads, gives a single entry per CDR3 protein. The sample shows approximately 540,000 distinct CDR3 sequences, around 13% of them seen only once. These sequences were also reported in another study, on T cells in Graves' hyperthyroidism and ophthalmopathy.

The sample here was peripheral blood mononuclear cells (PBMCs), taken at new diagnosis, from a patient treated with antithyroid drugs. The receptors were sampled from a woman aged 25 to 39 with Graves disease. Each CDR3 is given with its conserved first and last residue. Each record gives: D gene, J gene, V gene, CDR3 length, clone size, CDR3 DNA, CDR3 protein. A D gene is named only where the DNA matches it firmly. Part of the rows lack a size; the others show once, few, many or a class for expanded clones.

D: .
J: TRBJ2-6
V: TRBV18
length: 15
size: many
DNA: TGTGCCAGCTCTCCAATACTCTCTGGGGCCAACGTCCTGACTTTC
CDR3: CASSPILSGANVLTF

D: .
J: TRBJ1-5
V: TRBV7-2
length: 13
size: many
DNA: TGTGCCAGCAGCTTCGCGGAATTTCAGCCCCAGCATTTT
CDR3: CASSFAEFQPQHF

D: .
J: TRBJ2-7
V: TRBV6-2/TRBV6-3
length: 15
size: .
DNA: TGTGCCAGCAGTACCGGGACTGGACGTTCCTACGAGCAGTACTTC
CDR3: CASSTGTGRSYEQYF

D: .
J: TRBJ1-2
V: TRBV18
length: 16
size: many
DNA: TGTGCCAGCTCACCACTCGACGGATCAGCTAACTATGGCTACACCTTC
CDR3: CASSPLDGSANYGYTF

D: TRBD2
J: TRBJ2-4
V: TRBV4-1
length: 20
size: .
DNA: TGCGCCAGCAGCCAAGATCCGGGACTAGCGGGCAAGCCCGCCAAAAACATTCAGTACTTC
CDR3: CASSQDPGLAGKPAKNIQYF

D: .
J: TRBJ1-5
V: TRBV19
length: 15
size: many
DNA: TGTGCCAGTAGTATTTCTGGGGATAGCAATCAGCCCCAGCATTTT
CDR3: CASSISGDSNQPQHF

D: .
J: TRBJ1-1
V: TRBV6-2/TRBV6-3
length: 17
size: many
DNA: TGTGCCAGCCCGATAATTAGAGATGGGACCCTGAACACTGAAGCTTTCTTT
CDR3: CASPIIRDGTLNTEAFF

D: .
J: TRBJ2-1
V: TRBV7-6
length: 15
size: many
DNA: TGTGCCAGCAGCCCCTCCCCAACCTCCTACAATGAGCAGTTCTTC
CDR3: CASSPSPTSYNEQFF

D: .
J: TRBJ1-2
V: TRBV20-1
length: 13
size: .
DNA: TGCAGTGCCGAGCTTAGAACGGGGAATGGCTACACCTTC
CDR3: CSAELRTGNGYTF

D: .
J: TRBJ1-4
V: TRBV5-6
length: 14
size: many
DNA: TGTGCCAGCAGCTTGCCGGGGGGCCAGGAAAAACTGTTTTTT
CDR3: CASSLPGGQEKLFF

D: .
J: TRBJ2-5
V: TRBV10-3
length: 14
size: many
DNA: TGTGCCATCAGCGGAGGGGGGGTGTGGGAGACCCAGTACTTC
CDR3: CAISGGGVWETQYF

D: .
J: TRBJ2-6
V: TRBV6-1
length: 16
size: few
DNA: TGTGCCAGTATGCAAACCAAAGAAACTGGGGCCAACGTCCTGACTTTC
CDR3: CASMQTKETGANVLTF

D: TRBD1
J: TRBJ1-6
V: TRBV30
length: 13
size: few
DNA: TGTGCCTGGGGGGACAGGGGAAATTCACCCCTCCACTTT
CDR3: CAWGDRGNSPLHF

D: .
J: TRBJ1-1
V: TRBV6-5
length: 13
size: few
DNA: TGTGCCAGCAGTTACGGGTGGCTCTCCCCAGCTTTCTTT
CDR3: CASSYGWLSPAFF

D: TRBD1
J: TRBJ1-1
V: TRBV29-1
length: 13
size: many
DNA: TGCAGCGTTGAAAATGACAGGGCAGCTGAAGCTTTCTTT
CDR3: CSVENDRAAEAFF

D: .
J: TRBJ1-2
V: TRBV6-1
length: 14
size: .
DNA: TGTGCCAGCAAGTCCTCGTGGGCGGGCTATGGCTACACCTTC
CDR3: CASKSSWAGYGYTF

D: .
J: TRBJ2-2
V: TRBV6-1
length: 14
size: many
DNA: TGTGCCAGCAGTAACATACCTAACACCGGGGAGCTGTTTTTT
CDR3: CASSNIPNTGELFF

D: .
J: TRBJ1-1
V: TRBV18
length: 13
size: .
DNA: TGTGCCAGCTCACCGAACCGAGACACTGAAGCTTTCTTT
CDR3: CASSPNRDTEAFF

D: TRBD1
J: TRBJ2-3
V: TRBV7-3
length: 16
size: many
DNA: TGTGCCAGCAGCGTCATAACAGGGGCGAGCACAGATACGCAGTATTTT
CDR3: CASSVITGASTDTQYF

D: .
J: TRBJ2-1
V: TRBV20-1
length: 16
size: .
DNA: TGCAGTGCTAGAGACCGGGCAGGGAAAAATTACAATGAGCAGTTCTTC
CDR3: CSARDRAGKNYNEQFF

D: .
J: TRBJ2-7
V: TRBV6-2/TRBV6-3
length: 15
size: .
DNA: TGTGCCAGCAGTTACGGTTACAGGACGCGGGGCGAGCAGTACTTC
CDR3: CASSYGYRTRGEQYF

D: .
J: TRBJ2-2
V: TRBV6-1
length: 11
size: few
DNA: TGTGCCAGCAGATGGACAGGGGAGCTGTTTTTT
CDR3: CASRWTGELFF

D: .
J: TRBJ2-1
V: TRBV6-1
length: 15
size: many
DNA: TGTGCCAGCATAGTCCGGGAGCGCGGGTACAATGAGCAGTTCTTC
CDR3: CASIVRERGYNEQFF

D: TRBD2
J: TRBJ2-3
V: TRBV11-3
length: 13
size: many
DNA: TGTGCCAGCCTTAGCGGGAGGTCAGATACGCAGTATTTT
CDR3: CASLSGRSDTQYF

D: TRBD1
J: TRBJ1-1
V: TRBV15
length: 15
size: many
DNA: TGTGCCACCAGGCTGTTTGGGACAGCGAACACTGAAGCTTTCTTT
CDR3: CATRLFGTANTEAFF

D: .
J: TRBJ2-7
V: TRBV9
length: 14
size: many
DNA: TGTGCCAGCAGCGTAACTCCCAGCTCCTACGAGCAGTACTTC
CDR3: CASSVTPSSYEQYF

D: TRBD1
J: TRBJ1-2
V: TRBV6-1
length: 15
size: many
DNA: TGTGCCAGCAGCCCCAAGACAGGGGCCGACTATGGCTACACCTTC
CDR3: CASSPKTGADYGYTF

D: .
J: TRBJ2-7
V: TRBV2
length: 15
size: many
DNA: TGTGCCAGCAGTGATCCAGCGAACCTCTCCTACGAGCAGTACTTC
CDR3: CASSDPANLSYEQYF

D: .
J: TRBJ2-3
V: TRBV4-2
length: 16
size: few
DNA: TGTGCCAGCAGCCAAGAAACCGGGACTCCATCGCATACGCAGTATTTT
CDR3: CASSQETGTPSHTQYF

D: .
J: TRBJ2-2
V: TRBV4-3
length: 16
size: few
DNA: TGCGCCAGCAGCCAAGATCCGGCAGGGAGTAGGGCGGAGCTGTTTTTT
CDR3: CASSQDPAGSRAELFF

D: .
J: TRBJ2-6
V: TRBV19
length: 17
size: few
DNA: TGTGCCAGTAGCCTGGGACTGTTGAGCTCTGGGGCCAACGTCCTGACTTTC
CDR3: CASSLGLLSSGANVLTF

D: .
J: TRBJ1-1
V: TRBV7-2
length: 15
size: many
DNA: TGTGCCAGCAGCTTACTCGGCAGTTCGTACGCTGAAGCTTTCTTT
CDR3: CASSLLGSSYAEAFF

D: TRBD1
J: TRBJ1-6
V: TRBV6-1
length: 15
size: .
DNA: TGTGCCAGCAAAAAAGACAGGGGGAAAATCTCACCCCTCCACTTT
CDR3: CASKKDRGKISPLHF

D: TRBD2
J: TRBJ2-3
V: TRBV14
length: 22
size: .
DNA: TGTGCCAGCAGCCTTCGCCCAGGGCTAGCGGGGTCCCAACCATCTCTCACAGATACGCAGTATTTT
CDR3: CASSLRPGLAGSQPSLTDTQYF

D: .
J: TRBJ2-1
V: TRBV19
length: 15
size: many
DNA: TGTGCCAGTAGTATTTCTACAGGGAGCTACAATGAGCAGTTCTTC
CDR3: CASSISTGSYNEQFF

D: .
J: TRBJ1-2
V: TRBV11-2
length: 12
size: many
DNA: TGTGCCAGCAGCTTTGGGGTGAATGGCTACACCTTC
CDR3: CASSFGVNGYTF

D: .
J: TRBJ2-6
V: TRBV6-2/TRBV6-3
length: 13
size: .
DNA: TGTGCCAGCAGCAGGGATGGGGCCAACGTCCTGACTTTC
CDR3: CASSRDGANVLTF

D: TRBD1
J: TRBJ2-7
V: TRBV28
length: 15
size: few
DNA: TGTGCCAGCAGTCCCCCACCCAGGGGGAGATACGAGCAGTACTTC
CDR3: CASSPPPRGRYEQYF

D: TRBD1
J: TRBJ2-1
V: TRBV7-2
length: 19
size: few
DNA: TGTGCCAGCAGCCCTAGGTCGGGGACAGGGGGCTACGTTTCCAATGAGCAGTTCTTC
CDR3: CASSPRSGTGGYVSNEQFF

D: .
J: TRBJ2-3
V: TRBV20-1
length: 12
size: few
DNA: TGCAGTGCTAGAGCATCCGATGAGAGGCAGTATTTT
CDR3: CSARASDERQYF

D: .
J: TRBJ1-5
V: TRBV27
length: 16
size: .
DNA: TGTGCCAGCACCCCTTGGGGGCAGGGGAAAAATCAGCCCCAGCATTTT
CDR3: CASTPWGQGKNQPQHF

D: .
J: TRBJ2-5
V: TRBV20-1
length: 18
size: once
DNA: TGCAGTGCTAGAGTCCCCTTCCGACTAGATCCCAAAAAAGAGACCCAGTACTTC
CDR3: CSARVPFRLDPKKETQYF

D: .
J: TRBJ2-1
V: TRBV7-9
length: 15
size: many
DNA: TGTGCCAGCAGCTTGAGACAGGCCAGATACAATGAGCAGTTCTTC
CDR3: CASSLRQARYNEQFF

D: .
J: TRBJ2-1
V: TRBV4-3
length: 16
size: .
DNA: TGCGCCAGCAGCCAAGATTTGACAGGTCGTTACAATGAGCAGTTCTTC
CDR3: CASSQDLTGRYNEQFF

D: .
J: TRBJ2-1
V: TRBV12-3/TRBV12-4
length: 16
size: many
DNA: TGTGCCAGCAGCTCCCTGAAGGGAAAAGCCTACAATGAGCAGTTCTTC
CDR3: CASSSLKGKAYNEQFF

D: TRBD1
J: TRBJ1-2
V: TRBV29-1
length: 14
size: .
DNA: TGCAGCGTTGAAACTCGACAGGGATCCTATGGCTACACCTTC
CDR3: CSVETRQGSYGYTF